The source of this T cell receptor (beta chain) is a study of molecular identifiers for immune sequencing clone quantification. Per the germline V gene, CDR1 is KGHSH and CDR2 is LQKENI. This CDR3 is built from 14 residues. The table lists this clonotype with a count of one. Its ends do not fully match the called genes, so a read error is possible. TCRdb reprocessed the PCR reads with MiXCR, giving one entry per CDR3 protein. This sample yields 85,000 to 100,000 distinct CDR3 sequences, of which 20% to 25% are seen a single time; under 1% belongs to the top ten. Specimen: naive CD8+ T cells from blood, with Jurkat cell RNA spiked in. As to subset: FACS-sorted CD8+CD4-CCR7+CD45RA+ naive T cells. J is TRBJ1-1 and V is TRBV18; D might be TRBD1 (5 bases). This receptor was taken from a human donor in good health. Some libraries in this study had Jurkat cell RNA spiked in. The CDR3 here is CASSPAGQGPDAFF. The CDR3 nucleotides read TGTGCCAGCTCCCCGGCCGGGCAGGGCCCTGACGCTTTCTTT.